One T cell receptor beta chain is described in this entry. There is no known antigen for this receptor. No per-base quality is available; no much larger clone lies one base away. These data originate in a study of T cells after yellow fever vaccination (dated by TCRdb to the late 2010s). About the full investigation: The SMART-Seq v4 Ultra Low Input RNA kit was used to prepare libraries from fractions with low cell numbers. To track T-cell clones before and after primary and booster YFV17D yellow fever vaccination, bulk TCR alpha and beta repertoires were sequenced longitudinally. The cohort comprised two healthy male donors, one aged 18 to 29 and one aged 30 to 39 years. Bulk PBMC replicates and cell subsets were isolated from blood drawn at multiple timepoints before and after both primary and secondary immunization. The paper as a whole reports these results and caveats: After the booster, most of the clones that had expanded following primary vaccination were detected again (around 97% of CD4 and around 88% of CD8), which suggests that memory was broadly maintained. Compared with the primary T-cell response, the secondary T-cell response was faster but weaker, reaching its peak on day 5 rather than on day 15. Because the study included only a couple of donors, the extent to which the findings can be generalized is limited. A small fraction of clonotypes appeared in both the CD4 and CD8 compartments, likely as a result of convergent recombination. Because abundant contaminating clonotypes from the bulk population could be contained in FACS-sorted repertoires, computational filtering was required.

TCR cDNA was synthesized by 5'RACE template switching, through which a universal primer site and unique molecular identifiers were introduced. Priming of cDNA synthesis was performed from both the TCR alpha and TCR beta constant segments. Libraries were amplified in two PCR steps, with sample barcodes and sequencing adapters added in the second step. Sequencing of libraries was performed on Illumina HiSeq 2500 (2x100 bp) or NovaSeq (2x150 bp). The study's own analysis went as follows. Reads were demultiplexed and collapsed into UMI consensus sequences with MIGEC, and V(D)J alignment was performed with MiXCR. Using edgeR on replicate PBMC samples, clonotypes were called vaccine-responding if FDR was below 0.01 and the log2 fold change was above 5 up to day 15. Each bulk clonotype received a CD4 or CD8 identity based on whether the sequenced CD4 or CD8 repertoire contained that clonotype at higher abundance. TCRdb reran the public reads through fastp at Q25 and MiXCR, keeping productive beta chains. Records with the same CDR3 protein are collapsed into one entry carrying the most frequent genes and DNA. It is TCRdb's table, rather than the study itself, that gives the V and J calls and clone size. Across this sample there are about 400,000 distinct CDR3 sequences, with approximately 10% seen only once. The ten largest make up around 20% of the sample.

Reading the germline V gene (reference sequence) gives CDR1 DFQATT and CDR2 SNEGSKA. V and J are truncated by 3 bases and 6 bases respectively, leaving an intervening sequence of 18 bases. The CDR3 goes from the cysteine to the phenylalanine over 16 residues. Only CDR3 DNA is held: 48 bases, read in frame from base 1. The treatment or condition tag for this specimen amounts to: live attenuated yellow fever vaccine strain. At each blood-draw timepoint, two biological replicates of bulk PBMCs were collected. A standard Ficoll-Paque protocol was used to isolate PBMCs from peripheral blood. TriZol was used to extract RNA from bulk PBMCs, from CD4 and CD8 fractions, and from dextramer-positive and dextramer-negative fractions.

This specimen was PBMCs, taken on the day of the first yellow fever vaccination. The source is a man aged 18 to 35 who received the YFV17D yellow fever vaccine. The chain links TRBV20-1 with TRBJ1-6, and TRBD1 may be the D gene, going by 6 matching bases. DNA sequence: TGCAGTGCTAGTACGGCGTCAGGGGTTTTTAATTCACCCCTCCACTTT. The resulting protein is CSASTASGVFNSPLHF.